These 13 T cell receptor beta chains were all obtained from the same sample, sequenced in a study of long-term antiretroviral therapy in people with HIV. Survey level was the resolution at which the v3.0 immunoSEQ assay ran. Sequencing was performed with immunoSEQ multiplex PCR; in TCRdb, only in-frame clones are kept and a portion is missing. The sample has some 16,000 clones, roughly 85% seen once. Sequencing was performed on unsorted PBMCs, taken 0.5 years after starting antiretroviral therapy. The receptors were gathered from a woman aged 40-49 years with HIV.

The chain combines TRBV6-6 with TRBJ2-5; 9 nucleotides align to TRBD2. CDR3 size: 12 residues. Germline-derived CDR1 and CDR2 are MNHNY and SVGAGI (reference sequence). V trimming: 11 bases; J trimming: 5 bases; junction bases outside the gene matches: 6. CDR3 region: CAHSGSGETQYF. The CDR3 DNA reads as TGTGCCCATAGCGGGAGTGGCGAGACCCAGTACTTC.

This clone appeared a single time. The J gene is TRBJ2-3, the V gene TRBV11-1; tentative D call: TRBD2 (5 bases). Germline lookup yields CDR1 SGHAT and CDR2 FQDESV (reference sequence). The CDR3 contains 14 residues. The ends were cut back, 4 bases at V and 2 bases at J, with 10 bases in the middle. CDR3 sequence: CASSSLAITDTQYF. CDR3 coding DNA: TGTGCCAGCAGCTCTCTAGCAATCACAGATACGCAGTATTTT.

This chain uses TRBV7-2 with TRBJ2-7; 8 bases match TRBD2. V shed 1 base, J shed 0 bases, and the junction held 11 bases outside the gene matches. The CDR3 consists of 18 residues. Germline assignment: CDR1 SGHTA and CDR2 FQGNSA. In DNA form, the CDR3 reads TGTGCCAGCAGCTTAGAACGGAGCGGGAGCGCCAGCTCCTACGAGCAGTACTTC. Residues: CASSLERSGSASSYEQYF. The variable domain in full, with the rest retrieved from reference TRBV7-2 and TRBJ2-7, is GAGVSQSPSNKVTEKGKDVELRCDPISGHTALYWYRQSLGQGLEFLIYFQGNSAPDKSGLPSDRFSAERTGGSVSTLTIQRTQQEDSAVYLCASSLERSGSASSYEQYFGPGTRLTVT.

The rearrangement uses TRBV5-1 and TRBJ1-1; D unclear. Germline V CDR1 and CDR2: SGHRS, YFSETQ. The CDR3 is 14 amino acids. Between the trimmed V and J ends, which lost 3 bases and 1 base, there was a span of 10 bases. CDR3 loop: CASSSAGGNTEAFF. The DNA of the CDR3 is TGCGCCAGCAGCTCTGCAGGTGGGAACACTGAAGCTTTCTTT.

CDR3 loop: CASSKWIAGGRDEQFF. The DNA of the CDR3 is TGCGCCAGCAGCAAATGGATTGCGGGAGGAAGGGATGAGCAGTTCTTC. The chain couples TRBV4-3 to TRBJ2-1, with 8 bases fitting TRBD2. The CDR3 loop spans 16 amino acids. The ends lost 5 bases at V and 8 bases at J; junction bases unmatched: 14. The germline V gene encodes CDR1 LGHNA and CDR2 YSLEER.

The chain joins TRBV7-9 to TRBJ1-1; D remains unclear. The CDR3 consists of 14 residues. V was clipped by 7 bases and J by 1 base, with 13 bases between them. CDR1 is SEHNR and CDR2 is FQNEAQ in the germline V gene (reference sequence). The CDR3 bases are TGTGCCAGCACCCCAAGGGATCGGAACACTGAAGCTTTCTTT. Its translation is CASTPRDRNTEAFF.

The J gene is TRBJ1-1, the V gene TRBV5-1, with D uncertain. The CDR3 consists of 13 residues. The V end lost 5 bases, the J end lost 6 bases, and 14 bases lay between the germline ends. Germline V gene lookup returns CDR1 SGHRS and CDR2 YFSETQ. This CDR3 reads CASSVEVVAEAFF. As DNA, the CDR3 is TGCGCCAGCAGTGTAGAGGTAGTAGCTGAAGCTTTCTTT.

This sequence joins TRBV5-6 and TRBJ2-1; 10 nucleotides align to TRBD2. V gave up 0 bases and J gave up 4 bases; unmatched junction bases: 4. The CDR3 covers 16 residues. The germline V gene encodes CDR1 SGHDT and CDR2 YYEEEE. CDR3 nucleotides: TGTGCCAGCAGCTTGGCCATACTAGCGGGATACAATGAGCAGTTCTTC. Its translation: CASSLAILAGYNEQFF.

J is TRBJ2-1 and V is TRBV5-1; tentatively, D is TRBD2 (6 bases). The ends were cut back, 0 bases at V and 7 bases at J, with 8 bases in the middle. CDR1 and CDR2 from the germline V gene are SGHRS and YFSETQ. The CDR3 is made up of 13 amino acids. CDR3 DNA: TGCGCCAGCAGCTTGGAACTAGCAAATGAGCAGTTCTTC. It specifies CASSLELANEQFF.

The V call is TRBV7-3, the J call TRBJ2-1; tentative D call: TRBD1 (5 bases). Trimming shortened V by 2 bases and J by 13 bases, and 9 bases separated the two germline ends. The germline V gene encodes CDR1 SGHTA and CDR2 FQGTGA. This CDR3 is built from 11 residues. The CDR3 reads CASSLGASQFF. In nucleotides, the CDR3 is TGTGCCAGCAGCTTAGGGGCTAGTCAGTTCTTC.

The sample holds a few counts of this clone. V is TRBV19 and J is TRBJ1-2; D is ambiguous. CDR1 and CDR2 (germline): LNHDA, SQIVND (reference sequence). This CDR3 region has 15 residues. Trimming took off 7 bases at V and 0 bases at J, with 15 bases between the two ends. The CDR3 loop reads CASNPDGLANYGYTF. The CDR3 nucleotides read TGTGCCAGTAATCCGGACGGATTAGCTAACTATGGCTACACCTTC.

This clone has only one observation. The chain is built from TRBV7-2 and TRBJ2-7, with TRBD1 matching 11 bases. The CDR3 contains 16 residues. The ends lost 4 bases at V and 2 bases at J; junction bases unmatched: 7. CDR1 SGHTA and CDR2 FQGNSA come from the germline V gene. The CDR3 region has the DNA TGTGCCAGCAGCTATTCCGGGACAGGGGGGCCCTACGAGCAGTACTTC. It specifies CASSYSGTGGPYEQYF.

V usage is TRBV4-3 and J usage is TRBJ1-2; the D is unclear. Trimming removed 0 bases at V and 3 bases at J, with 14 bases between. The CDR3 is 16 amino acids. The germline V gene encodes CDR1 LGHNA and CDR2 YSLEER. CDR3 in amino acids: CASSQEISPTYYGYTF. The CDR3 nucleotides read TGCGCCAGCAGCCAAGAGATCTCACCCACTTACTATGGCTACACCTTC.